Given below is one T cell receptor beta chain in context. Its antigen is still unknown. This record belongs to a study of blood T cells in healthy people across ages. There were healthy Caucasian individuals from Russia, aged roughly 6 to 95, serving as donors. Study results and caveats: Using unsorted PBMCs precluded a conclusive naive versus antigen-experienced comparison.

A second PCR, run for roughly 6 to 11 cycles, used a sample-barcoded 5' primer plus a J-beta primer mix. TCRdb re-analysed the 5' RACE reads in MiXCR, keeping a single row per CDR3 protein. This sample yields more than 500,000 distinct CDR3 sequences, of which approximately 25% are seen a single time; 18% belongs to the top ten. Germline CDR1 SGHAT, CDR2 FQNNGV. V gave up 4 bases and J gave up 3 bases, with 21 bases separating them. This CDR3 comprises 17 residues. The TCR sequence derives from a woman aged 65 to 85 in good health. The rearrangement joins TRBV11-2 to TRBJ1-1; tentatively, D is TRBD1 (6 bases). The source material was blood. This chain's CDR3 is CASSSGSNRALYTEAFF. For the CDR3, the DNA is TGTGCCAGCAGCTCCGGGTCGAACAGGGCCTTGTACACTGAAGCTTTCTTT.